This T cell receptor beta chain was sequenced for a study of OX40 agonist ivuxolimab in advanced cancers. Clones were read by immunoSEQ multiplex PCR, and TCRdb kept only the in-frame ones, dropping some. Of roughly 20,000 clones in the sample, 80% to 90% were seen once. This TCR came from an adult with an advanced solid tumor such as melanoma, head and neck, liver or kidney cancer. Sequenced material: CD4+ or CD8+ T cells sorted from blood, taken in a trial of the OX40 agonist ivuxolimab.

The CDR3 DNA follows: TGCGCCAGCACCGCGACGGTGAACACCGGGGAGCTGTTTTTT. It specifies CASTATVNTGELFF. V is TRBV4-1 and J is TRBJ2-2; D is uncertain. From germline, CDR1 is MGHRA and CDR2 YSYEKL. V was cut by 7 bases and J by 1 base, with 10 bases left in between. The CDR3 has 14 residues.